The 12 T cell receptor beta chains below come from one sample, sequenced in a study of shared clonotypes between healthy human individuals. Profiling relied on immunoSEQ multiplex PCR, and the TCRdb table lists in-frame clones only, not all of them. The table has about a million clones, around 74% seen once; the top ten hold about 1.5%. Material for sequencing was memory CD4+ T cells sorted from blood. Subset given: CD45RA-negative fraction. These receptors all come from a man in his late teens or twenties in good health.

This clone has more than one count but fewer than ten. The chain links TRBV21-1 to TRBJ2-5; TRBD2, as called in the table, went unchecked against the DNA. TRBV21-1 is a pseudogene locus. This CDR3 contains 17 residues. CDR3: CASSTEEGSWCRETQYF. For the CDR3, the DNA is TGTGCCAGCAGTACTGAGGAGGGTAGTTGGTGCCGAGAGACCCAGTACTTC.

The chain combines TRBV28 with TRBJ1-4; 7 bases are shared with TRBD1. V lost 8 bases to trimming and J lost 5 bases; unmatched junction nucleotides: 5. Germline CDR1 MDHEN, CDR2 SYDVKM. The CDR3 totals 13 residues. This chain's CDR3 is CASQGDMNEKLFF. The CDR3 nucleotides read TGTGCCAGCCAGGGGGATATGAATGAAAAACTGTTTTTT.

The rearrangement uses TRBV19 and TRBJ2-3; a weak D match, TRBD1 (6 bases). Trimming left V 6 bases short and J 0 bases short, with 7 bases between. The CDR3 covers 13 residues. Germline-derived CDR1 and CDR2 are LNHDA and SQIVND (reference sequence). The CDR3 DNA reads as TGTGCCAGTAGCCAGGGGAGCACAGATACGCAGTATTTT. It yields the protein CASSQGSTDTQYF.

The chain carries TRBV12-5 and TRBJ1-1; D remains unclear. The CDR3 loop spans 13 amino acids. V was cut by 5 bases and J by 5 bases, with 12 bases left in between. Germline V gives CDR1 LGHNT, CDR2 FRNRAP. CDR3 sequence reads: CASGRQGITEAFF. CDR3 nucleotides: TGTGCTAGTGGTCGCCAAGGGATTACTGAAGCTTTCTTT.

This clone was found a few times. The J gene is TRBJ2-3, the V gene TRBV7-2; D unresolved. V was shortened by 5 bases and J by 2 bases, with 17 bases between the two germline ends. Germline CDR1 SGHTA, CDR2 FQGNSA. The CDR3 is 16 amino acids. CDR3 sequence (DNA): TGTGCCAGCAGCCGAGCAGACCAGGTGATCACAGATACGCAGTATTTT. Residues: CASSRADQVITDTQYF.

The chain links TRBV30 to TRBJ1-4; D is unclear. Trimming took 3 bases from V and 8 from J, leaving 10 bases between them. The CDR3 runs to 12 residues. Germline CDR1 GTSNPN, CDR2 SVGIG (reference sequence). CDR3 sequence (DNA): TGTGCCTGGAGCAGGACGGAAGAAAAACTGTTTTTT. The encoded protein is CAWSRTEEKLFF.

In DNA form, the CDR3 reads TGTGCCAGCAGTCCATGGACTGGCAGCTCCTACAATGAGCAGTTCTTC. It specifies CASSPWTGSSYNEQFF. The J gene is TRBJ2-1, the V gene TRBV6-6; D possibly corresponds to TRBD2 (5 bases). In germline, CDR1 is MNHNY, CDR2 SVGAGI (reference sequence). CDR3 length: 16 amino acids. Trimming removed 5 bases at V and 0 bases at J, with 14 bases between.

The chain has TRBV6-1 and TRBJ1-2; TRBD1 agrees at 7 bases. The CDR3 runs to 13 residues. The J segment lost 8 bases and the V segment lost 5 bases, leaving 8 bases of the junction unmatched. Per germline, CDR1 MNHNS and CDR2 SASEGT. The CDR3 nucleotides are TGTGCCAGCAGTTGGGTCTTAGGGGGCGGCTACACCTTC. As protein: CASSWVLGGGYTF.

The chain joins TRBV30 to TRBJ2-7; possible D gene TRBD2, 6 bases. The CDR3 is made up of 12 amino acids. Germline loops: CDR1 GTSNPN, CDR2 SVGIG (reference sequence). With 7 bases removed from V and 0 bases from J, the gap between germline ends came to 10 bases. CDR3 residues: CAFSLASYEQYF. The DNA for the CDR3 is TGTGCCTTCTCACTAGCCTCCTACGAGCAGTACTTC.

This clone was observed once. The chain employs TRBV13 and TRBJ1-2; D might be TRBD1 (6 bases). CDR3 size: 16 residues. Trimming pared 5 bases from V and 4 bases from J, leaving 20 bases between. Germline V gives CDR1 PRHDT, CDR2 FYEKMQ (reference sequence). CDR3: CASSITGGPGGYGYTF. The CDR3 DNA reads as TGTGCCAGCAGCATCACCGGGGGCCCGGGTGGCTATGGCTACACCTTC.

The table lists this clone with a count of one. This chain joins TRBV5-1 and TRBJ2-3; TRBD2 is a possible D gene (6 bases). CDR1 and CDR2 (germline): SGHRS, YFSETQ. V was cut by 7 bases and J by 7 bases, with 19 bases left in between. This CDR3 contains 14 residues. The CDR3 is CASHPTPGVNTQYF. CDR3 coding DNA: TGCGCCAGCCATCCTACCCCGGGGGTTAATACGCAGTATTTT.

This chain joins TRBV5-8 and TRBJ2-1; D tentatively reads TRBD1 or TRBD2 (5 bases each). This CDR3 contains 15 residues. Germline assignment: CDR1 SGHTS and CDR2 YDEGEE. Deletions cut 5 bases from V and 0 bases from J, with 12 bases between. DNA for the CDR3: TGTGCCAGCAGTGCCGGGACCAGCTCCTACAATGAGCAGTTCTTC. Amino acid sequence: CASSAGTSSYNEQFF.